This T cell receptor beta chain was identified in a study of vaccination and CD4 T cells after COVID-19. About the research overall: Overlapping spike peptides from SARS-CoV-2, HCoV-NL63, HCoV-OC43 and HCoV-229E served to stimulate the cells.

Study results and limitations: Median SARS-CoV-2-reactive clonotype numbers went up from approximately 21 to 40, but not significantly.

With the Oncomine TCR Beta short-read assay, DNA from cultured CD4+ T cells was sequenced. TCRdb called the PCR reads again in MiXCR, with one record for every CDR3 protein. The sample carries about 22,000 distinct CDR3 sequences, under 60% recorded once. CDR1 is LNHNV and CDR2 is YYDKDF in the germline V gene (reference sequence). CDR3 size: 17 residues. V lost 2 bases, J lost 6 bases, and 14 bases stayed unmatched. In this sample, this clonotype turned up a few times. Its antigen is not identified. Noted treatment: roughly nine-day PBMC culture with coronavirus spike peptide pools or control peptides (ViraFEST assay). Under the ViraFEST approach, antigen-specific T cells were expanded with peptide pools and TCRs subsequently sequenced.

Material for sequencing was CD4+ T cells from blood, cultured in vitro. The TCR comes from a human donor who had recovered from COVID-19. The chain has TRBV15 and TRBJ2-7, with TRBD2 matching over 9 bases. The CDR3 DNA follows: TGTGCCACCAGCAGACGCCCCAGCGGGGGGACGTTAGGCGAGCAGTACTTC. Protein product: CATSRRPSGGTLGEQYF.